This TCR beta chain was identified during a study of blood T cell repertoires in COVID-19. The method was immunoSEQ multiplex PCR; TCRdb's version includes in-frame clones alone and lacks a portion of them. The top ten hold around 15% of the sample, which has 35,000 or so clones, roughly 78% seen once. The sample comprised peripheral blood. The TCR originated in a woman in her 70s with acute or convalescent COVID-19.

The CDR3 DNA reads TGCGCCAGCAGCAGCGGAGAGGTGAGCACTGAAGCTTTCTTT. Translation: CASSSGEVSTEAFF. V is TRBV5-1 and J is TRBJ1-1; no clear D. The CDR3 is 14 residues long. Germline CDR1 and CDR2: SGHRS and YFSETQ. Trimming stripped 4 bases from V and 4 bases from J, with 14 bases between.